A single sample is the source of the 20 T cell receptor beta chains below, sequenced in a study of T cell repertoires in cytomegalovirus infection. Their cognate antigens are unknown. TCRdb reprocessed the reads with MiXCR, giving one entry per CDR3 protein. The sample carries approximately 110,000 distinct CDR3 sequences, around 30% recorded once. The source was CD8+ T cells from cultured PBMCs, collected from culture after CMV antigen stimulation. Receptors originate from a human donor in good health (CMV status not recorded). Some clones in this sample may be carry-over from other donors' samples.

The V call is TRBV7-8, the J call TRBJ1-2; no clear D gene. CDR1 SGHVS and CDR2 FQNEAQ come from the germline V gene. The CDR3 runs 13 residues. V lost 3 bases, J lost 4 bases, and 9 bases lay in between. CDR3 nucleotides: TGTGCCAGCAGCTTCGGGCAAAGCTATGGCTACACCTTC. Its translation: CASSFGQSYGYTF. Together with reference TRBV7-8 and TRBJ1-2, the CDR3 gives the full variable domain: GAGVSQSPRYKVAKRGQDVALRCDPISGHVSLFWYQQALGQGPEFLTYFQNEAQLDKSGLPSDRFFAERPEGSVSTLKIQRTQQEDSAVYLCASSFGQSYGYTFGSGTRLTVV.

This chain links TRBV28 with TRBJ2-5; a weak D match, TRBD2 (6 bases). The CDR3 sequence is 15 residues long. CDR1 is MDHEN, CDR2 SYDVKM, per germline. V was shortened by 6 bases and J by 5 bases, with 19 bases between the two germline ends. This CDR3 reads CASRSSSDEGETQYF. CDR3 sequence (DNA): TGTGCCAGCAGGTCATCTAGCGATGAGGGGGAGACCCAGTACTTC. Drawing the rest from reference TRBV28 and TRBJ2-5, the complete variable domain is DVKVTQSSRYLVKRTGEKVFLECVQDMDHENMFWYRQDPGLGLRLIYFSYDVKMKEKGDIPEGYSVSREKKERFSLILESASTNQTSMYLCASRSSSDEGETQYFGPGTRLLVL.

At least ten counts were recorded for this clonotype. This chain connects TRBV6-1 to TRBJ1-6, with TRBD1 matching over 9 bases. V lost 3 bases, J lost 7 bases, and 4 bases stayed unmatched. There are 15 residues in the CDR3. The germline V gene encodes CDR1 MNHNS and CDR2 SASEGT. The CDR3 DNA reads as TGTGCCAGCAGTGACACCGGGACAGGGAATTCACCCCTCCACTTT. It codes for CASSDTGTGNSPLHF.

As for this clonotype: An end of the junction differs from the germline gene, which may be a read error. This chain uses TRBV5-1 with TRBJ2-5, with D possibly matching TRBD1 (7 bases). Germline CDR1 is SGHRS and CDR2 is YFSETQ. The CDR3 sequence is 14 residues long. CDR3: CASSSAGGNTRDSF. The CDR3 DNA follows: TGCGCCAGCAGCTCCGCAGGGGGGAATACAAGAGACTCGTTC.

This clonotype was counted a few times. The V and J genes are TRBV11-2 and TRBJ2-3, with D hard to call. Per germline, CDR1 SGHAT and CDR2 FQNNGV. Trimming removed 1 base at V and 4 bases at J, with 6 bases between. The CDR3 runs to 13 residues. In DNA, the CDR3 is TGTGCCAGCAGCTTAGGGCTCCCAGATACGCAGTATTTT. Translated, it gives CASSLGLPDTQYF.

The chain couples TRBV20-1 to TRBJ2-3; D gene ambiguous. CDR3 length: 14 amino acids. Germline V lookup: CDR1 DFQATT, CDR2 SNEGSKA (reference sequence). V shed 0 bases and J shed 0 bases, with 7 bases lying between them. The CDR3 nucleotides read TGCAGTGCTAGAGATACGCGGAGCACAGATACGCAGTATTTT. Protein product: CSARDTRSTDTQYF.

This clonotype was seen many times. The chain couples TRBV7-9 to TRBJ1-1; 10 nucleotides line up with TRBD1. Germline trimming cut 4 bases from V and 6 bases from J; bases unmatched to any gene: 2. Germline CDR1 and CDR2: SEHNR and FQNEAQ (reference sequence). The CDR3 is made up of 13 amino acids. The CDR3 sequence is CASSSDRGSEAFF. CDR3 DNA: TGTGCCAGCAGCTCGGACAGGGGGTCTGAAGCTTTCTTT.

This clonotype was detected only a few times. The chain carries TRBV29-1 and TRBJ1-1; D perhaps matches TRBD1 (5 bases). V was clipped by 6 bases and J by 3 bases, with 14 bases between them. The CDR3 loop spans 13 amino acids. CDR1 and CDR2 (germline): SQVTM, ANQGSEA. DNA for the CDR3: TGCAGCGTGGGACGCGGGGAGGACACTGAAGCTTTCTTT. Protein: CSVGRGEDTEAFF.

This clonotype was recorded many times. The chain joins TRBV7-2 to TRBJ2-4; perhaps D is TRBD1 or TRBD2 (7 bases each). The germline V gene has CDR1 SGHTA and CDR2 FQGNSA. The CDR3 consists of 16 residues. The germline V and J ends were trimmed by 6 bases and 3 bases, with 18 bases remaining between them. CDR3 sequence: CASSRGRGQVKNIQYF. The CDR3 nucleotides are TGTGCCAGCAGTAGAGGGAGGGGGCAAGTCAAAAACATTCAGTACTTC.

This sequence joins TRBV6-8 and TRBJ1-5, with 7 bases fitting TRBD1. The CDR3 totals 15 residues. Germline V lookup: CDR1 MNHGY, CDR2 SAAAGT. V lost 6 bases, J lost 11 bases, and 16 bases stayed unmatched. Written as DNA, the CDR3 is TGTGCCAGCAGCATGGGCTGGGACAGTGGTGAGACCCAGCATTTT. Amino acid sequence: CASSMGWDSGETQHF.

The genes are TRBV29-1 and TRBJ1-2; perhaps TRBD1 as D (5 bases). Trimming removed 7 bases from V and 5 bases from J, with 17 bases in between. The germline gives CDR1 SQVTM, CDR2 ANQGSEA. The CDR3 totals 13 residues. The CDR3 reads CSALGWGEYGYTF. The CDR3 DNA sequence: TGCAGCGCCCTAGGATGGGGCGAATATGGCTACACCTTC. Looking up the rest from reference TRBV29-1 and TRBJ1-2 gives the full variable domain: SAVISQKPSRDICQRGTSLTIQCQVDSQVTMMFWYRQQPGQSLTLIATANQGSEATYESGFVIDKFPISRPNLTFSTLTVSNMSPEDSSIYLCSALGWGEYGYTFGSGTRLTVV.

J is TRBJ2-3 and V is TRBV24-1; perhaps TRBD1 as D (5 bases). The germline V gene has CDR1 KGHDR and CDR2 SFDVKD. CDR3 length: 17 residues. Trimming stripped 3 bases from V and 2 bases from J, with 17 bases between. CDR3 protein: CATSDAVWGVDTDTQYF. CDR3 bases: TGTGCCACCAGTGATGCAGTCTGGGGCGTAGACACAGATACGCAGTATTTT.

V is TRBV6-2 or TRBV6-3 and J is TRBJ2-1, with 7 bases identical to TRBD1. The J segment lost 4 bases and the V segment lost 4 bases, leaving 13 bases of the junction unmatched. Germline V lookup: CDR1 MNHEY, CDR2 SVGEGT. The CDR3 contains 17 residues. The CDR3 coding sequence is TGTGCCAGCAGTTCACTAACGACAGGGTCGGAGTACAATGAGCAGTTCTTC. Amino acid sequence: CASSSLTTGSEYNEQFF.

Comment on this clonotype: The conserved phenylalanine or tryptophan normally closing the CDR3 is absent here, so this likely arose from a read error. The rearrangement joins TRBV12-3 or TRBV12-4 to TRBJ2-3; 9 bases line up with TRBD2. CDR3 length: 14 residues. J was trimmed by 2 bases and V by 8 bases; bases with no gene match: 5. In DNA form, the CDR3 reads TGTGCCAGCGGGGCGGGGGGGACCACAGATACGCAGTATCTT. Its translation: CASGAGGTTDTQYL.

This clonotype was detected a few times. V is TRBV7-8 and J is TRBJ2-1, with a tentative D call TRBD1 (6 bases). Germline-derived CDR1 and CDR2 are SGHVS and FQNEAQ. This CDR3 has 16 residues. The V gene lost 5 bases and the J gene lost 6 bases, with 20 bases spanning the gap. Here the CDR3 reads CASSPGVGGRGNEQFF. The CDR3 DNA reads TGTGCCAGCAGCCCTGGGGTTGGGGGCCGAGGCAATGAGCAGTTCTTC.

This clonotype has at least ten counts. The V gene is TRBV12-3 or TRBV12-4, the J gene TRBJ2-3, with 10 bases lining up with TRBD2. Trimming at V came to 0 bases and at J to 3 bases, leaving 15 bases not matched to a gene. CDR3 size: 20 residues. The CDR3 region has the DNA TGTGCCAGCAGTTTAGCCCCAGCGGGGGGGTCTCGGGGTTTGACAGATACGCAGTATTTT. This encodes CASSLAPAGGSRGLTDTQYF.

This rearrangement joins TRBV6-2 or TRBV6-3 to TRBJ2-5, with 9 bases aligning to TRBD2. The length of the CDR3 is 18 residues. The germline V gene encodes CDR1 MNHEY and CDR2 SVGEGT. Germline trimming cut 0 bases from V and 5 bases from J; bases unmatched to any gene: 13. CDR3 coding DNA: TGTGCCAGCAGTTACTCGTCCAGCGGGGGGCCCGTTGGCGAGACCCAGTACTTC. Residues: CASSYSSSGGPVGETQYF.

This clonotype has just a few counts. The chain joins TRBV7-9 to TRBJ2-7; D is ambiguous. CDR1 is SEHNR and CDR2 is FQNEAQ in the germline V gene (reference sequence). V was shortened by 2 bases and J by 2 bases, with 13 bases between the two germline ends. The CDR3 has 15 amino acids. The CDR3 nucleotides read TGTGCCAGCAGCTTAAGTCCAGAGGCAACCTACGAGCAGTACTTC. It codes for CASSLSPEATYEQYF. Supplemented by reference TRBV7-9 and TRBJ2-7, the full variable domain reads DTGVSQNPRHKITKRGQNVTFRCDPISEHNRLYWYRQTLGQGPEFLTYFQNEAQLEKSRLLSDRFSAERPKGSFSTLEIQRTEQGDSAMYLCASSLSPEATYEQYFGPGTRLTVT.

The chain is built from TRBV4-1 and TRBJ1-1; 7 bases are a match to TRBD1. The CDR3 is 16 amino acids. V lost 4 bases, J lost 1 base, and 9 bases stayed unmatched. The V gene's germline CDR1 is MGHRA and CDR2 YSYEKL. CDR3 amino acids: CASSPRGGQPNTEAFF. Here the CDR3 DNA reads TGCGCCAGCAGCCCCAGGGGGGGACAGCCGAACACTGAAGCTTTCTTT.

This clonotype was observed a handful of times. The rearrangement joins TRBV28 to TRBJ1-5; D is unresolved. Trimming removed 5 bases at V and 5 bases at J, with 13 bases between. CDR3 size: 14 residues. Germline V gene lookup returns CDR1 MDHEN and CDR2 SYDVKM. The CDR3 reads CASSLAPLDQPQHF. As DNA, the CDR3 is TGTGCCAGCAGTCTAGCCCCCTTAGATCAGCCCCAGCATTTT.